These 28 T cell receptor beta chains came from one sample sequenced in a study of shared clonotypes between healthy human individuals. Measured with immunoSEQ multiplex PCR; TCRdb has only the in-frame clones, and not every one. The table lists about 1,500,000 clones, around 97% of them singletons. Sequencing input: naive CD4+ T cells sorted from blood. Stated subset: CD45RA+ positively selected. These receptors all come from a man in his thirties or forties in good health.

The chain carries TRBV5-1 and TRBJ2-3, with 8 positions matching TRBD2. This CDR3 has 15 amino acids. J was trimmed by 1 base and V by 4 bases; bases with no gene match: 5. Germline CDR1 and CDR2: SGHRS and YFSETQ. The DNA of the CDR3 is TGCGCCAGCAGCCCTTTAGCGGGACGCACAGATACGCAGTATTTT. This sequence encodes CASSPLAGRTDTQYF.

This clone was detected only once. The chain joins TRBV5-1 to TRBJ2-7, with unresolved D. This CDR3 region has 14 residues. Germline CDR1 SGHRS, CDR2 YFSETQ. Between the trimmed V and J ends, which lost 3 bases and 2 bases, there was a span of 12 bases. The CDR3 region is CASSSDGNTYEQYF. The DNA of the CDR3 is TGCGCCAGCAGCTCTGACGGAAACACCTACGAGCAGTACTTC.

Details on this clone: Additional DNA sequences in this sample encode the identical CDR3. This chain joins TRBV28 and TRBJ1-2; 8 bases agree with TRBD1. J lost 8 bases, V lost 1 base, and 9 bases had no gene match. Germline V gene data show CDR1 as MDHEN and CDR2 as SYDVKM. The CDR3 has 15 amino acids. The CDR3 bases are TGTGCCAGCAGTTTATTGGGGCAGGGGGCGCGGGGCTACACCTTC. Residues: CASSLLGQGARGYTF.

The V call is TRBV7-2, the J call TRBJ2-1; D may match TRBD1 or TRBD2 (5 bases each). The germline CDR1 and CDR2 sequences are SGHTA and FQGNSA. The CDR3 covers 14 residues. Trimming pared 2 bases from V and 8 bases from J, leaving 13 bases between. The CDR3 DNA is TGTGCCAGCAGCTTAAATCGAGGGGATCATGAGCAGTTCTTC. It encodes CASSLNRGDHEQFF.

The rearrangement links TRBV2 to TRBJ2-7; 11 bases are a match to TRBD2. V dropped 0 bases and J dropped 3; count of bases not matched to a gene: 1. The CDR3 sequence is 15 residues long. Germline CDR1 is SNHLY and CDR2 is FYNNEI. CDR3 coding DNA: TGTGCCAGCAGTGAAGCAACTAGCGGGGGCTACGAGCAGTACTTC. Protein: CASSEATSGGYEQYF.

The chain links TRBV4-3 to TRBJ2-1; the match to TRBD2 covers 10 bases. The CDR3 loop spans 17 amino acids. The ends lost 4 bases at V and 0 bases at J; junction bases unmatched: 6. Germline CDR1 reads LGHNA; CDR2 reads YSLEER. Here the CDR3 DNA reads TGCGCCAGCAGCCCGTATTCTAGCGGGAGCTCCTACAATGAGCAGTTCTTC. Its translation: CASSPYSSGSSYNEQFF.

This clone has a handful of counts. The CDR3 DNA follows: TGTGCCAGTATCGAGAGGGGGTATGGCTACACCTTC. It is translated as CASIERGYGYTF. The chain is built from TRBV28 and TRBJ1-2; D might be TRBD1 (6 bases). V lost 9 bases to trimming and J lost 5 bases, with 13 bases between them. The CDR3 sequence is 12 residues long. Germline V gene lookup returns CDR1 MDHEN and CDR2 SYDVKM.

This clone was picked up one time. The chain joins TRBV5-1 to TRBJ2-2; D is perhaps TRBD1 or TRBD2 (5 bases each). Germline CDR1 reads SGHRS; CDR2 reads YFSETQ. V lost 3 bases, J lost 1 base, and 13 bases lay in between. The CDR3 has 16 residues. The CDR3: CASSSLGAVNTGELFF. CDR3 nucleotide sequence: TGCGCCAGCAGCTCCCTCGGGGCGGTGAACACCGGGGAGCTGTTTTTT. The full variable domain, in which reference TRBV5-1 and TRBJ2-2 provide the parts outside the CDR3, is KAGVTQTPRYLIKTRGQQVTLSCSPISGHRSVSWYQQTPGQGLQFLFEYFSETQRNKGNFPGRFSGRQFSNSRSEMNVSTLELGDSALYLCASSSLGAVNTGELFFGEGSRLTVL.

J is TRBJ2-7 and V is TRBV5-4; 9 bases agree with TRBD2. The CDR3 is made up of 14 amino acids. Germline CDR1 reads SGHNT; CDR2 reads YYREEE (reference sequence). J was trimmed by 6 bases and V by 2 bases; bases with no gene match: 6. The CDR3 here is CASSFNSGSTEQYF. The CDR3 coding sequence is TGTGCCAGCAGCTTTAATAGCGGGAGTACCGAGCAGTACTTC.

As for this clone: This sample also contains other DNA sequences that code for the same CDR3. The chain employs TRBV9 and TRBJ2-5; D remains ambiguous. Germline V lookup: CDR1 SGDLS, CDR2 YYNGEE. V dropped 2 bases and J dropped 5 bases, with 10 bases sitting between them. CDR3 size: 13 residues. The DNA for the CDR3 is TGTGCCAGCAGCGTGGATACACGGGAGACCCAGTACTTC. The encoded protein is CASSVDTRETQYF.

In DNA form, the CDR3 reads TGCGCCAGCAGCTTGGGGGGACTAGCGGGATCAGGGAAGTTCTTC. Residues: CASSLGGLAGSGKFF. This chain connects TRBV5-1 to TRBJ2-1; 13 bases are a match to TRBD2. Germline V gives CDR1 SGHRS, CDR2 YFSETQ. The CDR3 extends over 15 amino acids. V shed 0 bases and J 14 bases; nucleotides not matched to a gene: 8. Full variable domain (missing parts from reference TRBV5-1 and TRBJ2-1): KAGVTQTPRYLIKTRGQQVTLSCSPISGHRSVSWYQQTPGQGLQFLFEYFSETQRNKGNFPGRFSGRQFSNSRSEMNVSTLELGDSALYLCASSLGGLAGSGKFFGPGTRLTVL.

The V call is TRBV19, the J call TRBJ1-5; tentatively, D is TRBD1 (6 bases). The CDR3 totals 14 residues. Germline CDR1 is LNHDA and CDR2 is SQIVND (reference sequence). V gave up 8 bases and J gave up 5 bases, with 16 bases separating them. This CDR3 reads CASVLEQGDQPQHF. For the CDR3, the DNA is TGTGCCAGTGTGTTGGAACAGGGCGATCAGCCCCAGCATTTT. The whole variable domain, remainder taken from reference TRBV19 and TRBJ1-5, is DGGITQSPKYLFRKEGQNVTLSCEQNLNHDAMYWYRQDPGQGLRLIYYSQIVNDFQKGDIAEGYSVSREKKESFPLTVTSAQKNPTAFYLCASVLEQGDQPQHFGDGTRLSIL.

The chain combines TRBV2 with TRBJ1-4; no firm D call. This CDR3 region has 13 residues. Germline values: CDR1 SNHLY, CDR2 FYNNEI. Trimming left V 4 bases short and J 6 bases short, with 9 bases between. CDR3: CASSVRVHEKLFF. The CDR3 coding sequence is TGTGCCAGCAGTGTGAGGGTTCATGAAAAACTGTTTTTT.

This clone occurred once. The V call is TRBV7-2, the J call TRBJ2-2; D unresolved. Trimming pared 2 bases from V and 1 base from J, leaving 11 bases between. This CDR3 has 16 residues. Germline CDR1 SGHTA, CDR2 FQGNSA. The CDR3: CASSLMGSRNTGELFF. In nucleotides, the CDR3 is TGTGCCAGCAGCTTAATGGGCAGTAGGAACACCGGGGAGCTGTTTTTT.

J is TRBJ2-7 and V is TRBV2; D could derive from TRBD1 or TRBD2 (5 bases each). Trimming shortened V by 3 bases and J by 0 bases, and 12 bases separated the two germline ends. Germline V gene sequence: CDR1 SNHLY, CDR2 FYNNEI. The CDR3 loop spans 15 amino acids. Written as DNA, the CDR3 is TGTGCCAGCAGTGACTTGGGGGAAAGCTCCTACGAGCAGTACTTC. Amino acids: CASSDLGESSYEQYF.

The J gene is TRBJ2-1, the V gene TRBV18; D unresolved. CDR3 length equals 15 residues. Germline-derived CDR1 and CDR2 are KGHSH and LQKENI. Trimming cost V 6 bases and J 0 bases, with 12 bases left between them. CDR3 loop: CASSSDWSSYNEQFF. The DNA for the CDR3 is TGTGCCAGCTCGTCCGACTGGAGCTCCTACAATGAGCAGTTCTTC.

This clone was seen just once. The chain links TRBV7-8 to TRBJ2-7, with a tentative D call TRBD1 (6 bases). Looked up from germline, CDR1 is SGHVS and CDR2 is FQNEAQ. The V end lost 5 bases, the J end lost 1 base, and 21 bases lay between the germline ends. This CDR3 has 17 residues. The CDR3 reads CASSRLTAGTLSYEQYF. Here the CDR3 DNA reads TGTGCCAGCAGCCGACTCACTGCCGGGACACTTTCCTACGAGCAGTACTTC.

The chain is built from TRBV7-9 and TRBJ2-3, with 7 bases that match TRBD2. Germline loops: CDR1 SEHNR, CDR2 FQNEAQ (reference sequence). This CDR3 has 17 amino acids. J lost 0 bases, V lost 3 bases, and 9 bases had no gene match. The CDR3 region is CASSFWRAGASTDTQYF. In DNA, the CDR3 is TGTGCCAGCAGCTTCTGGAGGGCGGGAGCTAGCACAGATACGCAGTATTTT.

The V and J genes are TRBV5-4 and TRBJ1-2, with a tentative D call TRBD1 (5 bases). Germline V gene data show CDR1 as SGHNT and CDR2 as YYREEE (reference sequence). This CDR3 comprises 16 residues. Trimming left V 2 bases short and J 0 bases short, with 14 bases between. CDR3 protein: CASSLMSGAANYGYTF. The CDR3 DNA reads TGTGCCAGCAGCTTAATGAGTGGGGCAGCTAACTATGGCTACACCTTC.

The rearrangement joins TRBV5-4 to TRBJ2-1; D uncertain. Between the trimmed V and J ends, which lost 1 base and 4 bases, there was a span of 6 bases. This CDR3 is 13 amino acids long. The germline gives CDR1 SGHNT, CDR2 YYREEE (reference sequence). CDR3 region: CASSLLGYNEQFF. DNA for the CDR3: TGTGCCAGCAGCTTGTTGGGGTACAATGAGCAGTTCTTC.

The rearrangement joins TRBV18 to TRBJ2-5; 7 nucleotides line up with TRBD1. CDR3 length: 15 amino acids. Germline CDR1 is KGHSH and CDR2 is LQKENI. V lost 3 bases, J lost 1 base, and 5 bases stayed unmatched. This CDR3 reads CASSPIRDSQETQYF. CDR3 nucleotides: TGTGCCAGCTCACCTATACGGGACAGCCAAGAGACCCAGTACTTC.

The chain links TRBV25-1 to TRBJ1-2, with D perhaps TRBD1 (5 bases). Germline CDR1 and CDR2: MGHDK and SYGVNS. The V end was cut by 5 bases, the J end by 4 bases, with 11 bases between. The CDR3 length is 13 residues. The CDR3 nucleotides are TGTGCCAGCAGTCAGGGAGACCCCTATGGCTACACCTTC. It is translated as CASSQGDPYGYTF.

The J gene is TRBJ2-4, the V gene TRBV5-8; D ambiguous. This CDR3 comprises 11 residues. Germline V lookup: CDR1 SGHTS, CDR2 YDEGEE. V lost 3 bases to trimming and J lost 15 bases, with 13 bases between them. The DNA for the CDR3 is TGTGCCAGCAGCTCGACCGTAAGGTCGTACTTC. Its protein is CASSSTVRSYF.

The rearrangement links TRBV27 to TRBJ2-1; D possibly corresponds to TRBD1 (6 bases). Germline-derived CDR1 and CDR2 are MNHEY and SMNVEV (reference sequence). V was trimmed by 6 bases and J by 0 bases, leaving 15 bases between them. This CDR3 has 16 amino acids. The CDR3 is CASRKGQSVSYNEQFF. Here the CDR3 DNA reads TGTGCCAGCAGAAAAGGACAGTCGGTCTCCTACAATGAGCAGTTCTTC.

Points on this clone: Other DNA sequences in the same sample also yield this CDR3. V is TRBV11-2 and J is TRBJ2-1; D unclear. Germline CDR1 is SGHAT and CDR2 is FQNNGV. CDR3 length: 12 amino acids. V was pared by 1 base and J by 7 bases, with 5 bases between. This CDR3 reads CASSLVGNEQFF. As DNA, the CDR3 is TGTGCCAGCAGCTTAGTTGGGAATGAGCAGTTCTTC.

The V call is TRBV18, the J call TRBJ1-5, with TRBD1 matching over 8 bases. Germline assignment: CDR1 KGHSH and CDR2 LQKENI. The CDR3 spans 16 residues. After removal of 2 bases from V and 5 bases from J, the junction contained 8 bases not matched to a gene. CDR3 nucleotide sequence: TGTGCCAGCTCACCATATAGGACAGGGTACGATCAGCCCCAGCATTTT. Its protein product is CASSPYRTGYDQPQHF. Filled out from reference TRBV18 and TRBJ1-5, the complete variable domain reads NAGVMQNPRHLVRRRGQEARLRCSPMKGHSHVYWYRQLPEEGLKFMVYLQKENIIDESGMPKERFSAEFPKEGPSILRIQQVVRGDSAAYFCASSPYRTGYDQPQHFGDGTRLSIL.

The chain uses TRBV5-8 and TRBJ2-4; unclear D gene. This CDR3 is 14 amino acids long. Germline CDR1 SGHTS, CDR2 YDEGEE. The V end was cut by 3 bases, the J end by 0 bases, with 7 bases between. The CDR3 loop reads CASSSFLAKNIQYF. CDR3 DNA: TGTGCCAGCAGCTCCTTCTTAGCCAAAAACATTCAGTACTTC. Full variable domain (rest looked up from reference TRBV5-8 and TRBJ2-4): EAGVTQSPTHLIKTRGQQATLRCSPISGHTSVYWYQQALGLGLQFLLWYDEGEERNRGNFPPRFSGRQFPNYSSELNVNALELEDSALYLCASSSFLAKNIQYFGAGTRLSVL.

The chain has TRBV5-1 and TRBJ2-3, with D possibly called TRBD1 or TRBD2 (5 bases each). This CDR3 is built from 13 residues. With 4 bases removed from V and 7 bases from J, the gap between germline ends came to 13 bases. Looked up from germline, CDR1 is SGHRS and CDR2 is YFSETQ. The CDR3 DNA follows: TGCGCCAGCAGCCGGGACCCGGAAAATACGCAGTATTTT. It specifies CASSRDPENTQYF.